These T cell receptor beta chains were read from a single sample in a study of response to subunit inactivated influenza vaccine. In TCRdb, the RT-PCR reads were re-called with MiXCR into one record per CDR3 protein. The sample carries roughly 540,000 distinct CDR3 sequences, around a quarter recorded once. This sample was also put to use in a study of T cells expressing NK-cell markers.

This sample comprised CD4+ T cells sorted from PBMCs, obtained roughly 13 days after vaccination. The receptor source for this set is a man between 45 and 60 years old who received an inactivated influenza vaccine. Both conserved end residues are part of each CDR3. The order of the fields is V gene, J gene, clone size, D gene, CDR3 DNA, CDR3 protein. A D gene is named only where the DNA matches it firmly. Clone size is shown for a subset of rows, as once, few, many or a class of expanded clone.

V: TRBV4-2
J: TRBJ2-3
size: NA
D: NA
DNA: TGTGCCAGCAGGGAAAGACAGACACAAGATACGCAGTATTTT
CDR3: CASRERQTQDTQYF

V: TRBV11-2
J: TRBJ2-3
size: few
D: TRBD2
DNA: TGTGCCAGCAGCTTAGAAGCCTGGGGGGGACTAGCGGGGGCCCTTACAGATACGCAGTATTTT
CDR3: CASSLEAWGGLAGALTDTQYF

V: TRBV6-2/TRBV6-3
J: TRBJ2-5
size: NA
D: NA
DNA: TGTGCCAGAAAAGGGGGGGGCGCAAGGGAGACCCAGTACTTC
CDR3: CARKGGGARETQYF

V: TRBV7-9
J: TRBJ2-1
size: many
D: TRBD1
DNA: TGTGCCAGCAGCTTAGCAGGGGGCCTGTTTTGGGGCAATGAGCAGTTCTTC
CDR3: CASSLAGGLFWGNEQFF

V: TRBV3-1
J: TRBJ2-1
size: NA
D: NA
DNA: TGTGCCAGCAGCCAATCACCCCTTTCCAATGAGCAGTTCTTC
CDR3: CASSQSPLSNEQFF

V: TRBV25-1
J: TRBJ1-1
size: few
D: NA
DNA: TGTGCCAGCGCAGGGGACACGAACACTGAAGCTTTCTTT
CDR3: CASAGDTNTEAFF

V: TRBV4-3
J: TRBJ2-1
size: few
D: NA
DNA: TGCGCCAGCAGCCAAGACGGCCGATCCTACAATGAGCAGTTCTTC
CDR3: CASSQDGRSYNEQFF

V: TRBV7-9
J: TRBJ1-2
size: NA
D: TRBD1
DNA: TGTGCCAGCAGCTCCGACAGGGAGGGCTATGGCTACACCTTC
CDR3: CASSSDREGYGYTF

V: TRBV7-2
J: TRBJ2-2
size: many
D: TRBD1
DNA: TGTGCCAGCAGCCCGGGACAGCGAACCGGGGAGCTGTTTTTT
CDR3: CASSPGQRTGELFF

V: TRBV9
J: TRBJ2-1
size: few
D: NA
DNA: TGTGCCAGCAGCGGAAAACAGGGTGTGGAGCAGTTCTTC
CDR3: CASSGKQGVEQFF

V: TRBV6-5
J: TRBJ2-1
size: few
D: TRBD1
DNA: TGTGCCAGCAGTTATGGACAGGGGGTGTTCCACAATGAGCAGTTCTTC
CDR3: CASSYGQGVFHNEQFF

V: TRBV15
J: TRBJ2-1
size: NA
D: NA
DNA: TGTGCCACCAGCAGAGTTGGCTACGAGCAGTTCTTC
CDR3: CATSRVGYEQFF

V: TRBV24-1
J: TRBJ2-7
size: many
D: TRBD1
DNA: TGTGCCACCAGCAGGGACAGCCTAGACGAGCAGTACTTC
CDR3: CATSRDSLDEQYF

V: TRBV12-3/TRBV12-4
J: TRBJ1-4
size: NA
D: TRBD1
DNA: TGTGCCAGCAGCCAGGACAGGGGGCAGGAAAAACTGTTTTTT
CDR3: CASSQDRGQEKLFF